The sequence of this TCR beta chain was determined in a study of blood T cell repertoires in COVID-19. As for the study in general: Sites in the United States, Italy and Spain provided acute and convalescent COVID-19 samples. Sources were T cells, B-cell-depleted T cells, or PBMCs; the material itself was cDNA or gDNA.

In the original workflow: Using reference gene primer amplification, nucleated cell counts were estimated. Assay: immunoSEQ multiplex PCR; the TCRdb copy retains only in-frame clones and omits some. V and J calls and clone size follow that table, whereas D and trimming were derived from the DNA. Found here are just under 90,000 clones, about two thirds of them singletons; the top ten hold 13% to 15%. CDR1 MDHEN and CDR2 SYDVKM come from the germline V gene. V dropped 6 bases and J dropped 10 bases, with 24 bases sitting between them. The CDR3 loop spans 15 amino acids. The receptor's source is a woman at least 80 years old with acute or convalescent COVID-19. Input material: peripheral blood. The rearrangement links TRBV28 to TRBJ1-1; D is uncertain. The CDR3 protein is CASRSSIEGLRVAFF. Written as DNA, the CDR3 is TGTGCCAGCAGAAGCTCAATCGAAGGGTTGCGGGTAGCTTTCTTT. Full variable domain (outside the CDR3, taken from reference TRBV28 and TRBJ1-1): DVKVTQSSRYLVKRTGEKVFLECVQDMDHENMFWYRQDPGLGLRLIYFSYDVKMKEKGDIPEGYSVSREKKERFSLILESASTNQTSMYLCASRSSIEGLRVAFFGQGTRLTVV.